This T cell receptor beta chain was sequenced for a study of T cell responses to AZD1222 COVID-19 vaccine. Repertoires were generated with immunoSEQ multiplex PCR, while TCRdb's copy carries only in-frame clones and drops some. This table holds fewer than 70,000 clones, over 70% found once. The CDR3 runs to 15 residues. From germline, CDR1 is SQVTM and CDR2 ANQGSEA. The junction had 7 bases not matched to a gene; V was cut back by 6 bases and J by 2 bases. The chain uses TRBV29-1 and TRBJ1-4, with 9 nucleotides matching TRBD1. This clonotype originated in an adult who received the AZD1222 COVID-19 vaccine. Sequenced material: peripheral blood, taken 28 days after the second AZD1222 dose. The CDR3 loop is CSVGDRVNTNEKLFF. In nucleotides, the CDR3 is TGCAGCGTGGGGGACAGGGTCAACACTAATGAAAAACTGTTTTTT.